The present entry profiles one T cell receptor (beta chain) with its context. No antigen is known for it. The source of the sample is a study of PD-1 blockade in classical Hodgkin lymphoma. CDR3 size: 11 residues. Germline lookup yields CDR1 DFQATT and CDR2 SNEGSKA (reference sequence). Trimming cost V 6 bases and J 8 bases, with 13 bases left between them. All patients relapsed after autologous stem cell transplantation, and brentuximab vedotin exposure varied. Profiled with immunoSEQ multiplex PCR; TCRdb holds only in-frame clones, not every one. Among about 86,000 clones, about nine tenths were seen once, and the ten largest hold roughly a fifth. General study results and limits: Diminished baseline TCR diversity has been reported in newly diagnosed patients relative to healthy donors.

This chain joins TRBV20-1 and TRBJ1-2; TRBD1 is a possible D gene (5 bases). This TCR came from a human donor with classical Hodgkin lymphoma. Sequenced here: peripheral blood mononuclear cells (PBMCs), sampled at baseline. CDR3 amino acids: CSARDSNGYTF. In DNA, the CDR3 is TGCAGTGCCCGCGACAGTAACGGCTACACCTTC.